These 26 T cell receptor beta chains share one sample of origin, sequenced in a study of shared clonotypes between healthy human individuals. The assay was immunoSEQ multiplex PCR, and TCRdb's table has in-frame clones only and misses some. This repertoire shows 400,000 to 500,000 clones, roughly 85% found once; its top ten account for about 12%. The sequencing input was PBMCs. These receptors were obtained from a woman between 40 and 55 years old in good health. Some clones in this sample may be carry-over from other donors' samples.

The chain employs TRBV6-6 and TRBJ2-7; maybe TRBD1 (6 bases). The CDR3 totals 14 residues. Looked up from germline, CDR1 is MNHNY and CDR2 is SVGAGI (reference sequence). Trimming took 5 bases from V and 3 from J, leaving 14 bases between them. CDR3 sequence (DNA): TGTGCCAGCAGTCAAACAGGGACCCTCTACGAGCAGTACTTC. Encoded protein: CASSQTGTLYEQYF.

The V and J genes are TRBV7-6 and TRBJ1-2, with 7 bases matching TRBD1. Germline V gives CDR1 SGHVS, CDR2 FNYEAQ. V lost 0 bases, J lost 0 bases, and 10 bases stayed unmatched. This CDR3 contains 18 residues. The CDR3: CASSLAVGTALANYGYTF. The CDR3 region has the DNA TGTGCCAGCAGCTTAGCGGTCGGGACAGCCCTTGCTAACTATGGCTACACCTTC. The variable domain in full, with the rest retrieved from reference TRBV7-6 and TRBJ1-2, is GAGVSQSPRYKVTKRGQDVALRCDPISGHVSLYWYRQALGQGPEFLTYFNYEAQQDKSGLPNDRFSAERPEGSISTLTIQRTEQRDSAMYRCASSLAVGTALANYGYTFGSGTRLTVV.

This chain joins TRBV10-3 and TRBJ2-1; tentatively, D is TRBD2 (6 bases). The V gene's germline CDR1 is ENHRY and CDR2 SYGVKD. This CDR3 is built from 14 residues. The V gene lost 6 bases and the J gene lost 5 bases, with 14 bases spanning the gap. CDR3 DNA sequence: TGTGCCATCAGGCGGGATACTGGAGACAATGAGCAGTTCTTC. It codes for CAIRRDTGDNEQFF.

V gene TRBV5-1 combines with J gene TRBJ2-1; 14 bases map to TRBD2. V shed 4 bases and J 4 bases; nucleotides not matched to a gene: 1. This CDR3 region has 15 residues. Looked up from germline, CDR1 is SGHRS and CDR2 is YFSETQ. The CDR3 nucleotides are TGCGCCAGCAGCGGGACTAGCGGGAGATACAATGAGCAGTTCTTC. Its translation: CASSGTSGRYNEQFF.

This chain joins TRBV10-3 and TRBJ1-5; D possibly corresponds to TRBD1 (5 bases). This CDR3 is 15 amino acids long. The germline V gene encodes CDR1 ENHRY and CDR2 SYGVKD. V lost 1 base and J lost 2, with 9 bases in between. The CDR3 is CAISEYSGGNQPQHF. DNA for the CDR3: TGTGCCATCAGTGAGTATTCGGGGGGCAATCAGCCCCAGCATTTT.

This clone was seen only a few times. This sequence joins TRBV10-1 and TRBJ2-2; D is uncertain. Germline V gene lookup returns CDR1 WNHNN and CDR2 SYGVQD (reference sequence). V was pared by 0 bases and J by 7 bases, with 6 bases between. The CDR3 length is 13 residues. Here the CDR3 reads CASSESKVGELFF. The CDR3, as DNA: TGCGCCAGCAGTGAGTCGAAGGTCGGGGAGCTGTTTTTT.

The J gene is TRBJ2-3, the V gene TRBV4-3, with TRBD1 matching 7 bases. The CDR3 runs 16 residues. V lost 3 bases, J lost 2 bases, and 8 bases stayed unmatched. Germline CDR1 and CDR2: LGHNA and YSLEER. CDR3 sequence: CASSQNTGVNTDTQYF. The DNA of the CDR3 is TGCGCCAGCAGCCAGAATACAGGGGTGAACACAGATACGCAGTATTTT.

V usage is TRBV11-3 and J usage is TRBJ2-5; D is perhaps TRBD1 or TRBD2 (6 bases each). The V gene lost 4 bases and the J gene lost 5 bases, with 17 bases spanning the gap. This CDR3 has 15 residues. Germline lookup yields CDR1 SGHNT and CDR2 YENEEA. CDR3 in DNA: TGTGCCAGCAGCTCCACCTGGGGGGCAGGGGAGACCCAGTACTTC. It codes for CASSSTWGAGETQYF. The whole variable domain, filled in from reference TRBV11-3 and TRBJ2-5, reads EAGVVQSPRYKIIEKKQPVAFWCNPISGHNTLYWYLQNLGQGPELLIRYENEEAVDDSQLPKDRFSAERLKGVDSTLKIQPAELGDSAVYLCASSSTWGAGETQYFGPGTRLLVL.

The V call is TRBV2, the J call TRBJ2-5; 10 bases are a match to TRBD2. The J segment lost 3 bases and the V segment lost 3 bases, leaving 4 bases of the junction unmatched. The CDR3 has 15 residues. Germline lookup yields CDR1 SNHLY and CDR2 FYNNEI. CDR3 residues: CASSDVGLAEETQYF. The DNA for the CDR3 is TGTGCCAGCAGTGATGTAGGACTAGCGGAAGAGACCCAGTACTTC. Drawing the rest from reference TRBV2 and TRBJ2-5, the complete variable domain is EPEVTQTPSHQVTQMGQEVILRCVPISNHLYFYWYRQILGQKVEFLVSFYNNEISEKSEIFDDQFSVERPDGSNFTLKIRSTKLEDSAMYFCASSDVGLAEETQYFGPGTRLLVL.

The rearrangement joins TRBV19 to TRBJ2-3; no clear D gene. V lost 4 bases to trimming and J lost 6 bases, with 11 bases between them. The CDR3 covers 13 residues. Germline CDR1 is LNHDA and CDR2 is SQIVND (reference sequence). The CDR3 region has the DNA TGTGCCAGTAGTAGTTTAGTTGAGGATACGCAGTATTTT. Translation gives CASSSLVEDTQYF. The full variable domain, its missing parts supplied by reference TRBV19 and TRBJ2-3, is DGGITQSPKYLFRKEGQNVTLSCEQNLNHDAMYWYRQDPGQGLRLIYYSQIVNDFQKGDIAEGYSVSREKKESFPLTVTSAQKNPTAFYLCASSSLVEDTQYFGPGTRLTVL.

This clone was counted a few times. The V gene is TRBV30, the J gene TRBJ1-5, with D uncertain. Per the germline V gene, CDR1 is GTSNPN and CDR2 is SVGIG (reference sequence). The CDR3 contains 14 residues. Trimming stripped 2 bases from V and 5 bases from J, with 13 bases between. The CDR3 here is CAWSKSRTDQPQHF. In nucleotides, the CDR3 is TGTGCCTGGAGTAAGTCGAGAACGGATCAGCCCCAGCATTTT.

V gene TRBV4-3 combines with J gene TRBJ2-7; no definite D call. The V end was cut by 3 bases, the J end by 3 bases, with 9 bases between. The CDR3 runs to 13 residues. From germline, CDR1 is LGHNA and CDR2 YSLEER. CDR3 bases: TGCGCCAGCAGCCAGGCGGAATACTACGAGCAGTACTTC. Residues: CASSQAEYYEQYF.

This clone was counted ten times or more. The V gene is TRBV13, the J gene TRBJ2-7; a possible D gene is TRBD1 (6 bases). This CDR3 contains 15 residues. From germline, CDR1 is PRHDT and CDR2 FYEKMQ (reference sequence). V was shortened by 4 bases and J by 6 bases, with 19 bases between the two germline ends. CDR3 residues: CASSWRQGRMGEQYF. CDR3 DNA: TGTGCCAGCAGCTGGCGGCAGGGGCGTATGGGCGAGCAGTACTTC.

The rearrangement links TRBV2 to TRBJ2-7; D tentatively reads TRBD1 or TRBD2 (5 bases each). V was clipped by 8 bases and J by 3 bases, with 20 bases between them. This CDR3 has 15 residues. The germline V gene has CDR1 SNHLY and CDR2 FYNNEI. CDR3 protein: CASRRGSQAHYEQYF. DNA for the CDR3: TGTGCCAGCCGCCGAGGGTCACAGGCCCACTACGAGCAGTACTTC.

This clone has only a few counts. CDR3 amino acids: CASSGNRVGYGYTF. The DNA of the CDR3 is TGTGCCAGCAGCGGCAACAGGGTGGGTTATGGCTACACCTTC. The chain employs TRBV5-8 and TRBJ1-2; D might be TRBD1 (6 bases). Germline-derived CDR1 and CDR2 are SGHTS and YDEGEE. The CDR3 runs 14 residues. Trimming shortened V by 4 bases and J by 5 bases, and 15 bases separated the two germline ends.

As regards this clone: Other DNA sequences in the sample encode the same CDR3. V gene TRBV5-1 combines with J gene TRBJ1-1, with D perhaps TRBD1 (6 bases). There are 13 residues in the CDR3. V was pared by 4 bases and J by 1 base, with 8 bases between. Germline CDR1 and CDR2: SGHRS and YFSETQ. The CDR3 bases are TGCGCCAGCAGCACGACAGGGAACACTGAAGCTTTCTTT. It translates to CASSTTGNTEAFF.

The chain links TRBV5-1 to TRBJ2-7; 9 bases map to TRBD2. Germline V gene data show CDR1 as SGHRS and CDR2 as YFSETQ. After removal of 4 bases from V and 2 bases from J, the junction contained 4 bases not matched to a gene. The CDR3 contains 14 residues. The CDR3 region has the DNA TGCGCCAGCAGCCCGGCGGGGGGGGCCTACGAGCAGTACTTC. This gives the protein CASSPAGGAYEQYF.

The chain links TRBV7-9 to TRBJ1-4; 9 bases line up with TRBD1. The CDR3 is 15 residues long. Germline loops: CDR1 SEHNR, CDR2 FQNEAQ (reference sequence). Germline trimming cut 3 bases from V and 8 bases from J; bases unmatched to any gene: 7. This chain's CDR3 is CASSLQTGGREKLFF. The CDR3 DNA reads TGTGCCAGCAGCTTGCAGACAGGGGGTCGCGAAAAACTGTTTTTT.

This rearrangement joins TRBV5-1 to TRBJ2-4, with D tentatively TRBD1 (6 bases). With 0 bases removed from V and 2 bases from J, the gap between germline ends came to 6 bases. The CDR3 spans 14 residues. Germline V lookup: CDR1 SGHRS, CDR2 YFSETQ. In nucleotides, the CDR3 is TGCGCCAGCAGCTTGGGGGGGCCCAAAAACATTCAGTACTTC. This gives the protein CASSLGGPKNIQYF.

The rearrangement uses TRBV5-4 and TRBJ2-3, with 11 nucleotides matching TRBD1. The V gene end was trimmed by 3 bases and the J gene end by 1 base; junction bases not matched to a gene: 4. This CDR3 spans 16 amino acids. Germline loops: CDR1 SGHNT, CDR2 YYREEE (reference sequence). CDR3 sequence: CASSWGTGGGTDTQYF. The CDR3 DNA is TGTGCCAGCAGCTGGGGGACAGGGGGAGGCACAGATACGCAGTATTTT.

Only one count was recorded for this clone. The chain is built from TRBV5-4 and TRBJ1-2; possible D gene TRBD1, 5 bases. CDR3 length equals 13 residues. V was trimmed by 0 bases and J by 8 bases, leaving 11 bases between them. The germline gives CDR1 SGHNT, CDR2 YYREEE (reference sequence). For the CDR3, the DNA is TGTGCCAGCAGCTTGGGGGGGAACCGAGGCTACACCTTC. Translation gives CASSLGGNRGYTF.

The V gene is TRBV19, the J gene TRBJ2-5; perhaps TRBD1 as D (6 bases). Germline V lookup: CDR1 LNHDA, CDR2 SQIVND (reference sequence). CDR3 length: 14 residues. Trimming removed 5 bases at V and 1 base at J, with 11 bases between. CDR3 nucleotides: TGTGCCAGTAGTGTCCAGACAGGCCAAGAGACCCAGTACTTC. Its translation: CASSVQTGQETQYF.

The genes are TRBV5-4 and TRBJ2-2, with unresolved D. The V gene lost 2 bases and the J gene lost 5 bases, with 10 bases spanning the gap. This CDR3 region has 14 residues. Germline CDR1 SGHNT, CDR2 YYREEE (reference sequence). The CDR3 reads CASSLPPGTGELFF. The CDR3 region has the DNA TGTGCCAGCAGCTTACCGCCCGGGACCGGGGAGCTGTTTTTT. Combining the CDR3 with reference TRBV5-4 and TRBJ2-2 gives the whole variable domain ETGVTQSPTHLIKTRGQQVTLRCSSQSGHNTVSWYQQALGQGPQFIFQYYREEENGRGNFPPRFSGLQFPNYSSELNVNALELDDSALYLCASSLPPGTGELFFGEGSRLTVL.

The chain combines TRBV30 with TRBJ2-1; TRBD2 agrees at 8 bases. The CDR3 runs to 15 residues. Germline V CDR1 and CDR2: GTSNPN, SVGIG (reference sequence). J was trimmed by 6 bases and V by 3 bases; bases with no gene match: 10. The CDR3 DNA reads as TGTGCCTGGAGCGCCTTAGCGGGACCTGTCAATGAGCAGTTCTTC. Amino acids: CAWSALAGPVNEQFF.

The chain has TRBV28 and TRBJ2-6; maybe TRBD1 (6 bases). CDR3 length: 18 amino acids. The germline CDR1 and CDR2 sequences are MDHEN and SYDVKM. V lost 6 bases and J lost 0, with 18 bases in between. The CDR3 DNA is TGTGCCAGCAGCACAGGGAATGGTCCCTTCTCTGGGGCCAACGTCCTGACTTTC. It is translated as CASSTGNGPFSGANVLTF.

The J gene is TRBJ2-1, the V gene TRBV30; D is perhaps TRBD2 (6 bases). The CDR3 extends over 14 amino acids. V was pared by 8 bases and J by 0 bases, with 14 bases between. Germline CDR1 is GTSNPN and CDR2 is SVGIG (reference sequence). CDR3 in amino acids: CAGGAGNSYNEQFF. The CDR3 DNA follows: TGTGCCGGCGGGGCGGGAAACTCCTACAATGAGCAGTTCTTC.